This entry describes one T cell receptor beta chain. Original processing methods: Amplifying reference gene primers gave estimates of nucleated cell counts. TCRdb keeps only in-frame clones here, not all; method: immunoSEQ multiplex PCR. V, J and clone size derive from that table, while D and trimming were established from the DNA sequence. Of about 74,000 clones in the sample, about 86% are singletons; the top ten hold around 1.9%. This entry belongs to a study of blood T cell repertoires in COVID-19. The ends were cut back, 6 bases at V and 2 bases at J, with 7 bases in the middle. The CDR3 runs 13 residues.

The rearrangement joins TRBV12-3 or TRBV12-4 to TRBJ2-2; D uncertain. Source material: peripheral blood. This sequence originates from a woman of 80 years or more with active or convalescent COVID-19. The CDR3 region is CASRQTNTGELFF. CDR3 in DNA: TGTGCCAGCAGACAAACCAACACCGGGGAGCTGTTTTTT.